This T cell receptor (beta chain) was captured by sequencing in a study of cytomegalovirus exposure and HLA in healthy donors. A remark on this clone: Its antigen is as yet unknown.

General study findings and limits: In a later analysis, 17,000 or so TCR beta sequences were associated with HLA alleles at 0.05 false discovery rate. As a later analysis showed, a missense DCLRE1C variant was linked to trimming of TCR beta V- and J-genes.

In germline, CDR1 is SGDLS, CDR2 YYNGEE. CDR3 size: 13 residues. Trimming pared 5 bases from V and 5 bases from J, leaving 12 bases between. With 60 Vbeta and 13 Jbeta primers, the PCR was carried out. Sequenced by immunoSEQ multiplex PCR; TCRdb stores in-frame clones only, minus some. This sample has over 150,000 clones, with roughly 79% found just once. The V call is TRBV9, the J call TRBJ2-3, with a weak D call TRBD2 (7 bases). Source material: PBMCs. This sequence originates from a woman between 45 and 60 years old in good health and CMV-seronegative. As DNA, the CDR3 is TGTGCCAGCAGTACGGGGGGCATAGATACGCAGTATTTT. Protein sequence: CASSTGGIDTQYF.